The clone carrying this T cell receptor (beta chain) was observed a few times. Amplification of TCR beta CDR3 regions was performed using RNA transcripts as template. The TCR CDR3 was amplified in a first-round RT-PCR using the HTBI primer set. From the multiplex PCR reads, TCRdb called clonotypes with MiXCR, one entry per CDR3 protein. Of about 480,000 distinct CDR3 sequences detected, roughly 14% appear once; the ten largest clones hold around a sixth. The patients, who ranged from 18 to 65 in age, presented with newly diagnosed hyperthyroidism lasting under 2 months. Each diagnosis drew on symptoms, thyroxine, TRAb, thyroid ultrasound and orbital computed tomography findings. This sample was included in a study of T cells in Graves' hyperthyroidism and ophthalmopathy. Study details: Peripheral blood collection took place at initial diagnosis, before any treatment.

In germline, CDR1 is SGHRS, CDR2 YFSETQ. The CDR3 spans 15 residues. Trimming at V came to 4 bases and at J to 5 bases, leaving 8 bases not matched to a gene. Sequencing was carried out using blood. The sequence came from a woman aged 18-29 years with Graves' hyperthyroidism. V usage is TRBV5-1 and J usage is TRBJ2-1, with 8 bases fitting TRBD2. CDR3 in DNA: TGCGCCAGCAGCCCGGGACTAGGAAAACACAATGAGCAGTTCTTC. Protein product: CASSPGLGKHNEQFF.